This T cell receptor (beta chain) emerged from a study of glioma-infiltrating T cells after dendritic cell vaccination. The trim removed 6 bases at V and 5 bases at J, leaving 6 bases unmatched. The CDR3 runs to 13 residues. In germline, CDR1 is LGHNA, CDR2 YNFKEQ. The method was immunoSEQ multiplex PCR; TCRdb's version includes in-frame clones alone and lacks a portion of them. The repertoire includes under 75,000 clones, about 83% of them detected once, and about 9% sits in the top ten. This sample's time point: after dendritic cell vaccination, including at tumor progression/relapse. The J gene is TRBJ1-1, the V gene TRBV4-2; 7 bases match TRBD1. The TCR was taken from a human donor with glioblastoma. This material consisted of blood, taken after dendritic cell vaccination. The CDR3 DNA reads TGTGCCAGCAGACCACAGGGGAAAACTGAAGCTTTCTTT. Its protein product is CASRPQGKTEAFF.